What follows are 15 T cell receptor beta chains derived from one specimen sequenced in a study of T cell changes during pregnancy in multiple sclerosis. Assay: immunoSEQ multiplex PCR; the TCRdb copy retains only in-frame clones and omits some. The table has about 18,000 clones, 87% seen once. Sequenced material: CD8+ T cells from peripheral blood mononuclear cells, taken in the third trimester of pregnancy. The receptors originated from a female donor in good health, enrolled as a control in a pregnancy study.

CDR3 nucleotides: TGTGCCAGCCAACTAGTGACCCCGACCGACGAGCAGTACTTC. Its protein is CASQLVTPTDEQYF. The chain links TRBV28 to TRBJ2-7, with D perhaps matching TRBD2 (5 bases). Germline-derived CDR1 and CDR2 are MDHEN and SYDVKM. The CDR3 runs to 14 residues. V lost 8 bases and J lost 5, with 19 bases in between.

The rearrangement joins TRBV19 to TRBJ1-5; TRBD1 agrees at 7 bases. Trimming removed 3 bases from V and 4 bases from J; junction bases left unmatched: 3. This CDR3 comprises 14 residues. Germline V gene lookup returns CDR1 LNHDA and CDR2 SQIVND (reference sequence). DNA of the CDR3: TGTGCCAGTAGTATCCGGGACAGAAATCAGCCCCAGCATTTT. Translation: CASSIRDRNQPQHF.

The chain joins TRBV15 to TRBJ2-6, with 8 bases identical to TRBD1. The germline gives CDR1 LNHNV, CDR2 YYDKDF (reference sequence). This CDR3 comprises 15 residues. V was pared by 6 bases and J by 4 bases, with 5 bases of the junction left unmatched. The CDR3 DNA follows: TGTGCCACCAGGACTCAGGGGGCAGGGGCCAACGTCCTGACTTTC. It translates to CATRTQGAGANVLTF.

The chain uses TRBV19 and TRBJ1-4; 8 bases match TRBD1. Losses at the gene ends were 10 bases for V and 4 bases for J; bases not matched to a gene: 8. This CDR3 has 14 residues. Germline CDR1 is LNHDA and CDR2 is SQIVND (reference sequence). The CDR3 DNA reads as TGTGCCACCTCCCGACAGGGGTATAATGAAAAACTGTTTTTT. Amino acid sequence: CATSRQGYNEKLFF.

The rearrangement links TRBV13 to TRBJ1-6; 10 bases are shared with TRBD1. The CDR3 covers 15 residues. Germline V gene sequence: CDR1 PRHDT, CDR2 FYEKMQ (reference sequence). V shed 0 bases and J 9 bases; nucleotides not matched to a gene: 2. The CDR3 here is CASSLGDRGLSPLHF. CDR3 DNA: TGTGCCAGCAGCTTAGGAGACAGGGGGCTTTCACCCCTCCACTTT.

The chain couples TRBV2 to TRBJ2-5; a weak D match, TRBD1 (6 bases). Germline V CDR1 and CDR2: SNHLY, FYNNEI. V was trimmed by 7 bases and J by 5 bases, leaving 20 bases between them. CDR3 size: 15 residues. DNA for the CDR3: TGTGCCAGCAAATCGGACAGTTCTTTATTTGAGACCCAGTACTTC. Amino acid sequence: CASKSDSSLFETQYF.

This sequence joins TRBV27 and TRBJ2-7; maybe TRBD1 (6 bases). Germline V gene sequence: CDR1 MNHEY, CDR2 SMNVEV (reference sequence). With 4 bases removed from V and 9 bases from J, the gap between germline ends came to 19 bases. The length of the CDR3 is 14 residues. This CDR3 reads CASSSNPDRQVQYF. In DNA form, the CDR3 reads TGTGCCAGCAGTTCTAACCCCGACAGGCAGGTGCAGTACTTC.

The genes are TRBV5-1 and TRBJ2-3; 9 bases map to TRBD2. With V trimmed by 4 bases and J by 5 bases, 5 bases remained unmatched. The CDR3 is 14 amino acids. CDR1 is SGHRS, CDR2 YFSETQ, per germline. CDR3 sequence reads: CASSLELAGDTQYF. In nucleotides, the CDR3 is TGCGCCAGCAGCCTGGAACTAGCGGGAGATACGCAGTATTTT.

The chain combines TRBV25-1 with TRBJ1-4, with 7 bases lining up with TRBD1. The trim removed 4 bases at V and 8 bases at J, leaving 10 bases unmatched. The CDR3 spans 15 residues. Germline lookup yields CDR1 MGHDK and CDR2 SYGVNS. The CDR3: CASSAPGGVGEKLFF. CDR3 nucleotides: TGTGCCAGCAGTGCCCCAGGGGGAGTAGGAGAAAAACTGTTTTTT.

This clone occurred a few times. This chain joins TRBV6-4 and TRBJ2-4, with TRBD2 identical over 7 bases. CDR3 length: 14 residues. CDR1 and CDR2 from the germline V gene are MRHNA and SNTAGT. The V gene end was trimmed by 0 bases and the J gene end by 7 bases; junction bases not matched to a gene: 3. CDR3 nucleotide sequence: TGTGCCAGCAGTGACTCAGCGGGGATGAACATTCAGTACTTC. This encodes CASSDSAGMNIQYF.

The V and J genes are TRBV27 and TRBJ2-7, with a possible D match to TRBD2 (5 bases). Germline CDR1 reads MNHEY; CDR2 reads SMNVEV (reference sequence). This CDR3 comprises 11 residues. The germline V and J ends were trimmed by 7 bases and 7 bases, with 11 bases remaining between them. CDR3 in DNA: TGTGCCAGCAAATTGGGGAGTGAGCAGTACTTC. Its protein is CASKLGSEQYF.

The chain carries TRBV4-1 and TRBJ2-7; D is ambiguous. Per germline, CDR1 MGHRA and CDR2 YSYEKL. The V gene lost 0 bases and the J gene lost 6 bases, with 12 bases spanning the gap. The CDR3 loop spans 14 amino acids. The CDR3 spells CASSQETSLGEQYF. CDR3 nucleotides: TGCGCCAGCAGCCAAGAGACTTCCTTGGGCGAGCAGTACTTC.

The V gene is TRBV5-1, the J gene TRBJ2-3; 11 bases align to TRBD2. Germline CDR1 reads SGHRS; CDR2 reads YFSETQ. This CDR3 has 15 residues. V was clipped by 2 bases and J by 4 bases; unmatched bases: 3. CDR3 loop: CASSFELAGADTQYF. For the CDR3, the DNA is TGCGCCAGCAGCTTTGAACTAGCGGGGGCAGATACGCAGTATTTT.

The chain is built from TRBV6-6 and TRBJ2-1; D might be TRBD2 (5 bases). There are 15 residues in the CDR3. V dropped 3 bases and J dropped 0 bases, with 9 bases sitting between them. CDR1 MNHNY and CDR2 SVGAGI come from the germline V gene (reference sequence). In DNA form, the CDR3 reads TGTGCCAGCAGTTATCGCGAGGGCTCCTACAATGAGCAGTTCTTC. Protein sequence: CASSYREGSYNEQFF.

This clone has only a few counts. The CDR3 here is CASSIRQGNEKLFF. The CDR3 DNA reads TGTGCCAGTAGTATCAGACAGGGAAATGAAAAACTGTTTTTT. This sequence joins TRBV19 and TRBJ1-4; TRBD1 agrees at 7 bases. V lost 3 bases, J lost 5 bases, and 3 bases stayed unmatched. Germline values: CDR1 LNHDA, CDR2 SQIVND (reference sequence). This CDR3 is 14 amino acids long.